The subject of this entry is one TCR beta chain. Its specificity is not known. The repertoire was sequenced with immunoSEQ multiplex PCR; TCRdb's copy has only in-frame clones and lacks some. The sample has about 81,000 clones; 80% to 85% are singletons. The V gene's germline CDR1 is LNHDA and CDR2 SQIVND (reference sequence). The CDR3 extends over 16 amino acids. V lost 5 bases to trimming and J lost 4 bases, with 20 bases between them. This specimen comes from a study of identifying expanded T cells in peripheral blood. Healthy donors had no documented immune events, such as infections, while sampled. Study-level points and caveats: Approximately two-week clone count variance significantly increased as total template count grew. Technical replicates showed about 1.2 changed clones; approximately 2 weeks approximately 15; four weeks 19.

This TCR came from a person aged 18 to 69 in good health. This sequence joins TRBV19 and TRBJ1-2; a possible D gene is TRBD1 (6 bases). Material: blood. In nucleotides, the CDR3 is TGTGCCAGTAGTCCAGGACAGCCTGGAGCTTCCTATGGCTACACCTTC. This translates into CASSPGQPGASYGYTF.